Sequencing of this T cell receptor (beta chain) was carried out in a study of T cell changes during pregnancy in multiple sclerosis. Here immunoSEQ multiplex PCR was the method, and the copy in TCRdb shows in-frame clones only, minus some. This table holds tens of thousands of clones, about 88% found once. This CDR3 contains 14 residues. Germline V CDR1 and CDR2: SGHAT, FQNNGV. V lost 5 bases to trimming and J lost 0 bases, with 11 bases between them. The chain is built from TRBV11-2 and TRBJ2-7; D is perhaps TRBD2 (6 bases). The TCR comes from a female donor in good health, enrolled as a control in a pregnancy study. Sample: CD8+ T cells from peripheral blood mononuclear cells, taken after pregnancy. The CDR3 region is CASSHASVSYEQYF. The CDR3 region has the DNA TGTGCCAGCAGCCACGCTAGCGTCTCCTACGAGCAGTACTTC.